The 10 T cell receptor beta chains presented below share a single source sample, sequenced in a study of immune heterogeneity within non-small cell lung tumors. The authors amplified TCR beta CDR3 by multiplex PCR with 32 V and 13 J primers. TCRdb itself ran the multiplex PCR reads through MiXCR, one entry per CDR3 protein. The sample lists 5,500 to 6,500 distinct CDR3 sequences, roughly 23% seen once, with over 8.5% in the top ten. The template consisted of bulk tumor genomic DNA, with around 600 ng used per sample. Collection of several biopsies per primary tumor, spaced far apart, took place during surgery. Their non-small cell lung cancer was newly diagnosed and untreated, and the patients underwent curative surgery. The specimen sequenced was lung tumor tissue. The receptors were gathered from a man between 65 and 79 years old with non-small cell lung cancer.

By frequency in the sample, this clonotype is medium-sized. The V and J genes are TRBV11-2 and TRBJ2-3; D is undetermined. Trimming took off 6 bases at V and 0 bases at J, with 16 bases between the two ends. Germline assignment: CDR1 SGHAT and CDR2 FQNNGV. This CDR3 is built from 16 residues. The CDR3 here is CASRDYGVPSTDTQYF. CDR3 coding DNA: TGTGCCAGCAGGGATTATGGGGTCCCTAGCACAGATACGCAGTATTTT.

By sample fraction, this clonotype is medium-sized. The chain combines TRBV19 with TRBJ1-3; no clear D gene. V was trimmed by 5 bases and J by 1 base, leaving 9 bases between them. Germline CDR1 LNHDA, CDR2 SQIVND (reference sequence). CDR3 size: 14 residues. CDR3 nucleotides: TGTGCCAGTAGTCTACAGTATTCTGGAAACACCATATATTTT. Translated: CASSLQYSGNTIYF.

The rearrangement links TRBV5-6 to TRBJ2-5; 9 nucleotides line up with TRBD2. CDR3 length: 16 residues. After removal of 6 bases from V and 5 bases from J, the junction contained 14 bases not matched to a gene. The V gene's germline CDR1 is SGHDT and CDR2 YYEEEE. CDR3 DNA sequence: TGTGCCAGCAACGAGATTAGCGGGAGAGGTCGGGAGACCCAGTACTTC. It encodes CASNEISGRGRETQYF. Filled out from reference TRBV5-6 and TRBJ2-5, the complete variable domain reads DAGVTQSPTHLIKTRGQQVTLRCSPKSGHDTVSWYQQALGQGPQFIFQYYEEEERQRGNFPDRFSGHQFPNYSSELNVNALLLGDSALYLCASNEISGRGRETQYFGPGTRLLVL.

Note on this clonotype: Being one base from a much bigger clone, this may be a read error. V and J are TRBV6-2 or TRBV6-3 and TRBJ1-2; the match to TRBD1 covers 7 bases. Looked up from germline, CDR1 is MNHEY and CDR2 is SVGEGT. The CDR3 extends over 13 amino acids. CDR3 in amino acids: CASSRQGGYGYAF. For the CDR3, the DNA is TGTGCCAGCAGTCGACAGGGAGGCTATGGCTACGCCTTC.

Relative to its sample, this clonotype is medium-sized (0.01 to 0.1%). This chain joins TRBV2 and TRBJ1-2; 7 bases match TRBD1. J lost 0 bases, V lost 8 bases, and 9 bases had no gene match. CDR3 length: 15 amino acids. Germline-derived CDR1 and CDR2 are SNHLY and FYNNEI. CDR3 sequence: CASRGGDRANYGYTF. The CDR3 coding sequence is TGTGCCAGCCGAGGGGGGGACAGAGCTAACTATGGCTACACCTTC.

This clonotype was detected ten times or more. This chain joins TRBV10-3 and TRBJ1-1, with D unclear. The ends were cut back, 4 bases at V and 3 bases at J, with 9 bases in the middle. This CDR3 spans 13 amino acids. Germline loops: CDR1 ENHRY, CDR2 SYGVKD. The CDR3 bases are TGTGCCATCAGTGTGCCTGGAGACACTGAAGCTTTCTTT. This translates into CAISVPGDTEAFF.

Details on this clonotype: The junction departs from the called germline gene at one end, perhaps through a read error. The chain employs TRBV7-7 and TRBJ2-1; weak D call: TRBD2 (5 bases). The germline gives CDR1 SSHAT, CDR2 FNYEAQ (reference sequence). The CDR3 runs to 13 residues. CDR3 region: CASSLNPRGEQFF. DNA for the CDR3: TGTGCTAGCAGCTTAAATCCACGGGGTGAGCAGTTCTTC.

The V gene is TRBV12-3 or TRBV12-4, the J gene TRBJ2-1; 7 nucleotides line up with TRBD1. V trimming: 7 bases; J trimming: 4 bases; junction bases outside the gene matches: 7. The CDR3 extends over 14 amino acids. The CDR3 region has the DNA TGTGCCAGCATCGACGGGACAGTTTACAATGAGCAGTTCTTC. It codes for CASIDGTVYNEQFF.

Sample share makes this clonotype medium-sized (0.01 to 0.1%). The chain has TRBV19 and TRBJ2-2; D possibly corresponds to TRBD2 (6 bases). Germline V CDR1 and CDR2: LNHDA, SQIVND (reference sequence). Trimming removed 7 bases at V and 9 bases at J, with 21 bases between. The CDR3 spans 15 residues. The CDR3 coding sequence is TGTGCCAGTACGGCGGGACGGGACTTTGTGAGGGAGCTGTTTTTT. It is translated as CASTAGRDFVRELFF.

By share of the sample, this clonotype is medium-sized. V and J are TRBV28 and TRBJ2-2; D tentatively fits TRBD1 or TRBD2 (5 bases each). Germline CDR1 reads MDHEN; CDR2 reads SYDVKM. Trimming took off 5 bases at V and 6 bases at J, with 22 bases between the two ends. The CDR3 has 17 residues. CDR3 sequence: CASSTPGGGTFSGELFF. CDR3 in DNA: TGTGCCAGCAGTACCCCCGGTGGGGGTACTTTCTCCGGGGAGCTGTTTTTT.